A selection of T cell receptor beta chains follows, all from one sample in a study of long-term antiretroviral therapy in people with HIV. Profiled with immunoSEQ multiplex PCR; TCRdb holds only in-frame clones, not every one. In the table there are about 23,000 clones, 75% to 90% of which are singletons. The specimen comprised unsorted PBMCs, sampled 0.4 years after starting antiretroviral therapy. Receptors originate from a man aged 50 to 59 with HIV. The CDR3 runs from the conserved cysteine through the conserved F or W. A D gene is named only where the DNA matches it firmly. Where a row states a size, it is once, few, many or the class of an expanded clone; other rows omit it.

>TRBV19|NA|TRBJ2-7|14|NA
TGTGCCAGTAGTATCGGCCAGCGCTCCTACGAGCAGTACTTC
CASSIGQRSYEQYF
>TRBV6-6|NA|TRBJ1-1|12|NA
TGTGCCAGCAGTTGGGGAGACACTGAAGCTTTCTTT
CASSWGDTEAFF
>TRBV28|NA|TRBJ1-5|15|NA
TGTGCCAGCAGTCTAACCGGGGCTTACAATCAGCCCCAGCATTTT
CASSLTGAYNQPQHF
>TRBV19|TRBD1|TRBJ2-7|15|NA
TGTGCCAGTAGTATTGGGGAGACAGGGGTCGCCGAGCAGTACTTC
CASSIGETGVAEQYF
>TRBV7-9|NA|TRBJ2-7|12|NA
TGTGCCAGCAAGGGCGACAGGAACGAGCAGTACTTC
CASKGDRNEQYF
>TRBV28|NA|TRBJ2-7|15|NA
TGTGCCAGCAGTTTAGGATGGGAGGGGGAATACGAGCAGTACTTC
CASSLGWEGEYEQYF
>TRBV5-1|TRBD1|TRBJ1-2|15|NA
TGCGCCAGCAGCGACTCCGGGACAGAAAATTATGGCTACACCTTC
CASSDSGTENYGYTF
>TRBV11-1|NA|TRBJ1-2|11|NA
TGTGCCAGCAGCAAGGAGGATGGCTACACCTTC
CASSKEDGYTF
>TRBV28|NA|TRBJ1-2|14|once
TGTGCCAGCAGCCGTGGGGTAGGGTCCTATGGCTACACCTTC
CASSRGVGSYGYTF
>TRBV10-3|TRBD1|TRBJ2-7|14|NA
TGTGCCGTTAGCCCTTCGGGACAGTCCTACGAGCAGTACTTC
CAVSPSGQSYEQYF
>TRBV21-1|NA|TRBJ1-1|16|NA
TGTGCCACCCCCAGGACAGACAGGGCGGAAACTCTGGAAGCTTTCTTT
CATPRTDRAETLEAFF
>TRBV9|NA|TRBJ1-6|16|NA
TGTGCCAGCAGCAAAGATCCGGGTAGAAATAATTCACCCCTCCACTTT
CASSKDPGRNNSPLHF
>TRBV6-5|NA|TRBJ2-6|15|NA
TGTGCCAGTGGAACAGGCGCCTCTGGGGCCAACGTCCTGACTTTC
CASGTGASGANVLTF
>TRBV28|TRBD1|TRBJ2-3|13|NA
TGTGCCAGCAGTTCGACAGGGCCAGATACGCAGTATTTT
CASSSTGPDTQYF
>TRBV10-1|NA|TRBJ2-7|13|few
TGCGCCAGCAGTGACTGCCCCTCCTACGAGCAGTACTTC
CASSDCPSYEQYF
>TRBV28|NA|TRBJ2-7|16|NA
TGTGCCAGCAGTGGCCACACAGTCCGAGTCCCGTACGAGCAGTACTTC
CASSGHTVRVPYEQYF
>TRBV2|NA|TRBJ1-2|14|NA
TGTGCCAGCAGTGCCGTCGGGGGGTCCTATGGCTACACCTTC
CASSAVGGSYGYTF
>TRBV14|NA|TRBJ2-7|13|NA
TGTGCCAGCAGCCGAGGGACATTGGACGAGCAGTACTTC
CASSRGTLDEQYF
>TRBV19|NA|TRBJ1-5|14|NA
TGTGCCAGTAGTATCCGGGACTTCAATCAGCCCCAGCATTTT
CASSIRDFNQPQHF
>TRBV21-1|NA|TRBJ1-4|19|NA
TGTGCCAGCAGCAATGGGGACAGGGGAATCTGTGCAACTAATGAAAAACTGTTTTTT
CASSNGDRGICATNEKLFF
>TRBV19|TRBD1|TRBJ2-7|15|NA
TGTGCCAGTAGTAGAGGACAGGGAGAGTCCTACGAGCAGTACTTC
CASSRGQGESYEQYF
>TRBV10-3|TRBD1|TRBJ2-5|17|NA
TGTGCCATCGCTCCGGGACAGGGTGGAGGGAACCAAGAGACCCAGTACTTC
CAIAPGQGGGNQETQYF
>TRBV19|NA|TRBJ1-6|15|few
TGTGCCAGTAGTATCCTGGACAGACCTAATTCACCCCTCCACTTT
CASSILDRPNSPLHF
>TRBV7-3|TRBD2|TRBJ2-3|15|NA
TGTGCCAGCAGCCTTGGCGGGGGGTCTTCAGATACGCAGTATTTT
CASSLGGGSSDTQYF
>TRBV28|NA|TRBJ2-1|15|NA
TGTGCCAGCAGTTTTCAGGGAGTCGCCTACAATGAGCAGTTCTTC
CASSFQGVAYNEQFF
>TRBV5-4|NA|TRBJ1-2|13|NA
TGTGCCAGCAGCCCCCCAGTAGGTTCGGGCTACACCTTC
CASSPPVGSGYTF
>TRBV19|NA|TRBJ1-5|13|few
TGTGCCAGTAGTATAACGTGGAATCAGCCCCAGCATTTT
CASSITWNQPQHF
>TRBV28|TRBD1|TRBJ1-5|15|NA
TGTGCCAGCAGCCCGACAGGGGGTGGCAATCAGCCCCAGCATTTT
CASSPTGGGNQPQHF
>TRBV9|TRBD1|TRBJ1-2|15|NA
TGTGCCAGCAGCGTAGATATCGACAGGGGGAATGGCTACACCTTC
CASSVDIDRGNGYTF
>TRBV14|NA|TRBJ2-7|15|NA
TGTGCCAGCAGCCCGGGACCTACTAGCTCCTACGAGCAGTACTTC
CASSPGPTSSYEQYF
>TRBV2|TRBD2|TRBJ2-7|14|NA
TGTGCCAGCACCGGGACTAGCGGGACCTACGAGCAGTACTTC
CASTGTSGTYEQYF
>TRBV5-1|NA|TRBJ1-4|13|NA
TGCGCCAGCAGCAGGGATCTGGAAGAAAAACTGTTTTTT
CASSRDLEEKLFF
>TRBV9|TRBD2|TRBJ2-3|15|NA
TGTGCCAGCAGCGGTCGGACTAGCGGGGGTGATACGCAGTATTTT
CASSGRTSGGDTQYF
>TRBV6-1|TRBD1|TRBJ1-2|12|NA
TGTGCCAGCCAGAACAGGGGCTATGGCTACACCTTC
CASQNRGYGYTF
>TRBV29-1|TRBD1|TRBJ2-5|14|NA
TGCAGCGTTCTCGGGGACAGGCTGCAAGAGACCCAGTACTTC
CSVLGDRLQETQYF
>TRBV5-4|NA|TRBJ2-3|16|NA
TGTGCCAGCAGCCCCGGGACTTCCGGACAAGGGGATACGCAGTATTTT
CASSPGTSGQGDTQYF
>TRBV19|NA|TRBJ1-1|13|NA
TGTGCCAGTAATTTTAGAAGGAACACTGAAGCTTTCTTT
CASNFRRNTEAFF
>TRBV5-6|NA|TRBJ2-5|14|NA
TGTGCCAGCAGCGTTCCCGGGACTTCTGAGACCCAGTACTTC
CASSVPGTSETQYF
>TRBV7-9|TRBD1|TRBJ2-7|15|NA
TGTGCCAGCAGCTTCGACCGGGACAGTTCCTACGAGCAGTACTTC
CASSFDRDSSYEQYF
>TRBV2|TRBD2|TRBJ2-5|15|NA
TGTGCCAGCAGCGTCACTAGCGGGGGAGGGGAGACCCAGTACTTC
CASSVTSGGGETQYF
>TRBV27|NA|TRBJ2-1|13|NA
TGTGCCATAAGACTTTCCTCCTACAATGAGCAGTTCTTC
CAIRLSSYNEQFF
>TRBV5-1|TRBD1|TRBJ2-7|12|NA
TGCGCCAGCTCGACAGGGGGAGGCGAGCAGTACTTC
CASSTGGGEQYF
>TRBV4-2|TRBD1|TRBJ2-3|13|NA
TGTGCCAGCAGCCAAGATGGGACAGCTGTAGGGTATTTT
CASSQDGTAVGYF
>TRBV28|TRBD1|TRBJ1-2|15|NA
TGTGCCAGCAACTTACAGGGGGTCTTTCACTATGGCTACACCTTC
CASNLQGVFHYGYTF
>TRBV27|TRBD1|TRBJ1-1|17|NA
TGTGCCAGCAGTGCGCGCAACAGGGGGCCAAGAGGAACTGAAGCTTTCTTT
CASSARNRGPRGTEAFF
>TRBV18|TRBD2|TRBJ2-1|15|once
TGTGCCAGCTCTCGGAGCGGGGGGGCATACAATGAGCAGTTCTTC
CASSRSGGAYNEQFF
>TRBV6-6|NA|TRBJ2-5|14|NA
TGTGCCAGCAGGGGGGGACGGATCCAAGAGACCCAGTACTTC
CASRGGRIQETQYF
>TRBV29-1|NA|TRBJ2-7|14|NA
TGCAGCACAGCTCGGGGGAGGGGGCTAGGGGAGCAGTACTTC
CSTARGRGLGEQYF
>TRBV4-1|NA|TRBJ2-1|15|NA
TGCGCCAGCAGTTTAGACCGGACTTACTACAATGAGCAGTTCTTC
CASSLDRTYYNEQFF
>TRBV5-8|TRBD2|TRBJ2-2|18|NA
TGTGCCAGCAGCTTGGCTTCATTAGCGGGGGCCCCCACCGGGGAGCTGTTTTTT
CASSLASLAGAPTGELFF
>TRBV18|TRBD1|TRBJ1-1|18|NA
TGTGCCAGCTCACCAGGAGGGGGCTTAGGGGCAGGGGACACTGAAGCTTTCTTT
CASSPGGGLGAGDTEAFF
>TRBV2|NA|TRBJ2-1|11|NA
TGTGCCAGCAAGCTACAGGGTGAGCAGTTCTTC
CASKLQGEQFF
>TRBV5-1|NA|TRBJ2-5|14|NA
TGCGCCAGCAGCTTGGGGCCGGGTGCAGAGACCCAGTACTTC
CASSLGPGAETQYF
>TRBV4-1|TRBD1|TRBJ1-2|14|NA
TGCGCCAGCAGCCCCGACAGGGGGCTCTATGGCTACACCTTC
CASSPDRGLYGYTF